This paragraph reports one TCR beta chain. Antigen: not known. This sample was taken from a study of identifying expanded T cells in peripheral blood. Broader study findings: About 1.2 clones differed between technical replicates, versus around 15 and 19 over time.

Measured with immunoSEQ multiplex PCR; TCRdb has only the in-frame clones, and not every one. The table has over 45,000 clones, about four fifths seen once. This CDR3 has 16 residues. J lost 0 bases, V lost 6 bases, and 7 bases had no gene match. Germline V gene lookup returns CDR1 SGHTA and CDR2 FQGNSA. The clonotype originates from a person between 18 and 75 years old in good health. The chain has TRBV7-2 and TRBJ2-1, with 8 positions matching TRBD2. Sequenced material: blood. CDR3 protein: CASSLSGGVSYNEQFF. CDR3 nucleotide sequence: TGTGCCAGCAGTCTCTCCGGGGGGGTCTCCTACAATGAGCAGTTCTTC. Full variable domain (missing parts from reference TRBV7-2 and TRBJ2-1): GAGVSQSPSNKVTEKGKDVELRCDPISGHTALYWYRQSLGQGLEFLIYFQGNSAPDKSGLPSDRFSAERTGGSVSTLTIQRTQQEDSAVYLCASSLSGGVSYNEQFFGPGTRLTVL.